The 9 T cell receptor beta chains given below trace back to one sample, sequenced in a study of blood T cell repertoires in COVID-19. The table came from immunoSEQ multiplex PCR; TCRdb's copy has only in-frame clones and leaves some out. The profile shows 350,000 to 400,000 clones, around 88% of them singletons. Sequenced input: peripheral blood. These receptors originate from a woman aged 55 to 70 with COVID-19, enrolled during active disease.

The chain has TRBV7-2 and TRBJ1-6, with 9 bases aligning to TRBD1. Looked up from germline, CDR1 is SGHTA and CDR2 is FQGNSA. The junction had 2 bases not matched to a gene; V was cut back by 1 base and J by 7 bases. This CDR3 contains 15 residues. CDR3 DNA: TGTGCCAGCAGCTTAGGGACAGGGGACAATTCACCCCTCCACTTT. Protein: CASSLGTGDNSPLHF.

This chain joins TRBV4-1 and TRBJ1-1; no clear D. Germline V gives CDR1 MGHRA, CDR2 YSYEKL. V lost 0 bases and J lost 3, with 11 bases in between. CDR3 size: 15 residues. The CDR3 spells CASSQDAFSDTEAFF. The CDR3 nucleotides read TGCGCCAGCAGCCAAGATGCGTTTAGTGACACTGAAGCTTTCTTT.

The rearrangement links TRBV20-1 to TRBJ2-5; 7 positions agree with TRBD2. After removal of 6 bases from V and 4 bases from J, the junction contained 2 bases not matched to a gene. Germline V gives CDR1 DFQATT, CDR2 SNEGSKA (reference sequence). The CDR3 is made up of 11 amino acids. CDR3 protein: CSAWTRETQYF. CDR3 nucleotides: TGCAGTGCGTGGACTAGAGAGACCCAGTACTTC.

This chain links TRBV6-5 with TRBJ1-2; D unresolved. The CDR3 spans 14 residues. V was cut by 2 bases and J by 2 bases, with 9 bases left in between. From germline, CDR1 is MNHEY and CDR2 SVGAGI. CDR3 sequence: CASSYARFNYGYTF. CDR3 DNA: TGTGCCAGCAGTTACGCCAGGTTCAACTATGGCTACACCTTC.

The chain recombines TRBV27 with TRBJ2-7, with 12 bases that match TRBD2. The CDR3 extends over 15 amino acids. Germline V lookup: CDR1 MNHEY, CDR2 SMNVEV (reference sequence). With 5 bases clipped from V and 3 bases from J, the junction kept 5 bases outside the gene matches. The CDR3 spells CASSPGLAGFYEQYF. The CDR3 nucleotides are TGTGCCAGCAGTCCCGGACTAGCGGGGTTCTACGAGCAGTACTTC.

This chain joins TRBV7-9 and TRBJ2-6, with D unclear. Germline CDR1 is SEHNR and CDR2 is FQNEAQ (reference sequence). This CDR3 comprises 15 residues. Trimming cost V 5 bases and J 0 bases, with 8 bases left between them. DNA of the CDR3: TGTGCCAGCAGCCCGGGTGGCTCTGGGGCCAACGTCCTGACTTTC. This encodes CASSPGGSGANVLTF.

This chain joins TRBV19 and TRBJ1-1, with TRBD1 matching 12 bases. This CDR3 is 15 amino acids long. Trimming removed 4 bases from V and 1 base from J; junction bases left unmatched: 1. Germline assignment: CDR1 LNHDA and CDR2 SQIVND (reference sequence). The CDR3 coding sequence is TGTGCCAGTAGTAGGGACAGGGGGCCGAACACTGAAGCTTTCTTT. As protein: CASSRDRGPNTEAFF.

The genes are TRBV10-2 and TRBJ1-1; D not certain. Trimming removed 3 bases from V and 0 bases from J, with 5 bases in between. This CDR3 has 13 amino acids. CDR1 is WSHSY and CDR2 is SAAADI in the germline V gene. This CDR3 is CASSDGLNTEAFF. CDR3 DNA sequence: TGCGCCAGCAGTGACGGGTTGAACACTGAAGCTTTCTTT.

The rearrangement uses TRBV7-6 and TRBJ1-1; no definite D call. Germline CDR1 is SGHVS and CDR2 is FNYEAQ. This CDR3 contains 13 residues. The V end lost 10 bases, the J end lost 0 bases, and 12 bases lay between the germline ends. This CDR3 is CATSAGLNTEAFF. CDR3 DNA: TGTGCCACCTCGGCGGGATTGAACACTGAAGCTTTCTTT.